The rows below give T cell receptor beta chains drawn from one sample of a study of T cell responses to AZD1222 COVID-19 vaccine. The data were produced by immunoSEQ multiplex PCR, yet TCRdb's version contains in-frame clones alone and is incomplete. The sample has about 120,000 clones; about 85% are singletons. This specimen consisted of peripheral blood, obtained on day 0 of AZD1222 vaccination. The receptors stem from an adult in good health. CDR3s leave out the opening cysteine and the closing phenylalanine or tryptophan. A D gene is named only where the DNA matches it firmly.

ASSPGGPEEKLF,NA,TRBJ1-4,TRBV18
ASSPRTRGPYNEQF,NA,TRBJ2-1,TRBV14
ASSLVGSAQH,NA,TRBJ1-5,TRBV7-9
ASIASTLGQYEQY,NA,TRBJ2-7,TRBV27
ASSYSRGAGANVLT,NA,TRBJ2-6,TRBV6-5
ASSLQDGTEAF,NA,TRBJ1-1,TRBV9
AWSLGRGGPYEQF,TRBD2,TRBJ2-1,TRBV30
ASSESAGPTDTQY,NA,TRBJ2-3,TRBV25-1
ASSSTPPYEQY,NA,TRBJ2-7,TRBV28
AWGPGGAEKLF,NA,TRBJ1-4,TRBV30
ASSESATGTEQY,TRBD1,TRBJ2-7,TRBV2
SFGQAYNEQF,NA,TRBJ2-1,TRBV29-1
ASSIGASGLNEQF,TRBD2,TRBJ2-1,TRBV19
ASSPLQGPSGNTIY,NA,TRBJ1-3,TRBV6-2/TRBV6-3